A selection of T cell receptor beta chains follows, all from one sample in a study of identical twins. TCRdb redid the calling of the 5' RACE reads with MiXCR, one entry per CDR3 protein. The sample contains 690,000 or so distinct CDR3 sequences, 5.5% to 6.5% of which appear only once. The sequenced sample consisted of naive T cells sorted from blood. The receptors originated from a man younger than 35 in good health. Each CDR3 is given with its conserved first and last residue. A D gene is named only where the DNA matches it firmly. Clone size, where shown, is once, few, many, or a class for clones that have expanded.

clone size	D gene	J gene	V gene	CDR3 protein	CDR3 DNA
-	TRBD2	TRBJ2-5	TRBV18	CASSPAGGRQETQYF	TGTGCCAGCTCACCCGCGGGAGGCAGACAAGAGACCCAGTACTTC
-	-	TRBJ2-1	TRBV20-1	CSAREGVVSGVEQFF	TGCAGTGCTAGAGAAGGGGTTGTGTCGGGGGTTGAGCAGTTCTTC
many	-	TRBJ2-7	TRBV9	CASSVAPSDEQYF	TGTGCCAGCAGCGTAGCTCCGAGCGACGAGCAGTACTTC
-	TRBD2	TRBJ2-3	TRBV12-3/TRBV12-4	CASSPRRSSGTQYF	TGTGCCAGCAGTCCTCGTAGGTCTAGCGGTACGCAGTATTTT
-	TRBD2	TRBJ2-1	TRBV7-9	CASSLAPSGTPFYEFF	TGTGCCAGCAGCTTAGCGCCTAGCGGGACTCCCTTTTATGAGTTCTTC
many	TRBD1	TRBJ2-2	TRBV15	CATSSWDSYTGELFF	TGTGCCACCAGCAGCTGGGACAGTTACACCGGGGAGCTGTTTTTT
-	TRBD1	TRBJ2-5	TRBV30	CACLKDRGETQYF	TGTGCCTGCCTCAAGGACAGGGGCGAGACCCAGTACTTC
many	-	TRBJ2-3	TRBV4-1	CASSHPGQAPTDTQYF	TGCGCCAGCAGCCACCCAGGACAAGCCCCCACAGATACGCAGTATTTT
many	-	TRBJ2-1	TRBV12-3/TRBV12-4	CASSPGLSYNEQFF	TGTGCCAGCAGTCCGGGACTCTCCTACAATGAGCAGTTCTTC
few	-	TRBJ1-2	TRBV12-3/TRBV12-4	CASSLRRAYGYTF	TGTGCCAGCAGTTTAAGGCGGGCCTATGGCTACACCTTC
many	TRBD1	TRBJ1-6	TRBV11-2	CASSSEDRGGTYNSPLHF	TGTGCCAGCAGCTCAGAAGACAGGGGCGGGACCTATAATTCACCCCTCCACTTT
few	-	TRBJ1-2	TRBV14	CASSQLKRKGHGYTF	TGTGCCAGCAGCCAATTGAAGCGAAAGGGGCATGGCTACACCTTC
-	-	TRBJ2-1	TRBV7-6	CASSLGSGSGNEQFF	TGTGCCAGCAGCTTAGGATCGGGGTCAGGCAATGAGCAGTTCTTC
few	-	TRBJ2-7	TRBV25-1	CASSESSTIPKREQYF	TGTGCCAGCAGTGAGTCGTCGACGATCCCGAAGAGGGAGCAGTACTTC
many	-	TRBJ2-1	TRBV29-1	CSVRGTQGVNEQFF	TGCAGCGTCCGGGGGACTCAGGGGGTGAATGAGCAGTTCTTC
many	-	TRBJ2-7	TRBV20-1	CSARVGDSPYEQYF	TGCAGTGCTAGAGTTGGGGACTCCCCTTACGAGCAGTACTTC
many	-	TRBJ2-3	TRBV7-8	CASSLSQYTDTQYF	TGTGCCAGCAGCTTAAGTCAGTATACAGATACGCAGTATTTT
few	TRBD1	TRBJ2-7	TRBV29-1	CSVRQGDQTYEQYF	TGCAGCGTTCGTCAGGGGGACCAGACCTACGAGCAGTACTTC
few	-	TRBJ2-6	TRBV10-3	CAISDGHLSGANVLTF	TGTGCCATCAGCGACGGACACCTCTCTGGGGCCAACGTCCTGACTTTC
many	-	TRBJ2-1	TRBV29-1	CSVEGVKIYNEQFF	TGCAGCGTTGAAGGAGTAAAAATCTACAATGAGCAGTTCTTC
many	-	TRBJ1-1	TRBV12-3/TRBV12-4	CASSLLGPGSAFF	TGTGCCAGCAGTTTATTAGGCCCAGGATCGGCTTTCTTT
many	TRBD2	TRBJ2-3	TRBV29-1	CSLSGLADYTDTQYF	TGCAGCTTGTCCGGACTAGCGGACTACACAGATACGCAGTATTTT
few	-	TRBJ1-4	TRBV27	CASSFNIDEKLFF	TGTGCCAGCAGTTTCAATATAGATGAAAAACTGTTTTTT
once	-	TRBJ2-4	TRBV14	CASSRGLVEGNIQYF	TGTGCCAGCAGCCGGGGACTGGTGGAGGGAAACATTCAGTACTTC
few	-	TRBJ2-1	TRBV24-1	CATSEVGEQFF	TGTGCCACCAGTGAAGTGGGTGAGCAGTTCTTC
many	TRBD1	TRBJ2-7	TRBV20-1	CSARDRASYEQYF	TGCAGTGCTAGGGACAGGGCCTCCTACGAGCAGTACTTC
few	-	TRBJ2-7	TRBV6-5	CASSNGRSYEQYF	TGTGCCAGCAGTAACGGTCGCTCCTACGAGCAGTACTTC
many	-	TRBJ1-1	TRBV12-3/TRBV12-4	CASSLGTKTAGNTEAFF	TGTGCCAGCAGCCTCGGAACAAAGACAGCTGGGAACACTGAAGCTTTCTTT
few	-	TRBJ2-7	TRBV7-9	CASSLPDSGSYEQYF	TGTGCCAGCAGCTTACCCGACTCTGGTTCCTACGAGCAGTACTTC
many	TRBD1	TRBJ2-7	TRBV20-1	CSAKYTGTGVSYEQYF	TGCAGTGCGAAATATACCGGGACAGGGGTCTCCTACGAGCAGTACTTC
-	TRBD1	TRBJ2-2	TRBV7-9	CASSTGQGRYTGELFF	TGTGCCAGCAGCACCGGACAGGGGCGCTACACCGGGGAGCTGTTTTTT
many	TRBD2	TRBJ2-1	TRBV7-8	CASYPSLREGHNEQFF	TGTGCCAGCTACCCCAGTCTCCGGGAGGGACACAATGAGCAGTTCTTC
few	-	TRBJ2-1	TRBV18	CASSPYGIDEQFF	TGTGCCAGCTCACCCTACGGGATCGATGAGCAGTTCTTC
-	-	TRBJ2-7	TRBV12-3/TRBV12-4	CASSLAQVELREQYF	TGTGCCAGCAGTTTAGCGCAGGTAGAACTACGAGAGCAGTACTTC
many	-	TRBJ2-5	TRBV20-1	CSARDRTGETQYF	TGCAGTGCTAGAGATCGGACGGGGGAGACCCAGTACTTC
many	-	TRBJ2-5	TRBV20-1	CSARPTFQETQYF	TGCAGTGCTAGACCCACATTCCAGGAGACCCAGTACTTC
-	-	TRBJ2-4	TRBV12-3/TRBV12-4	CASSSTGSKNIQYF	TGTGCCAGCAGTTCAACAGGGTCCAAAAACATTCAGTACTTC
many	TRBD2	TRBJ2-1	TRBV4-2	CASSQDEAGPYNEQFF	TGTGCCAGCAGCCAAGATGAAGCGGGACCTTACAATGAGCAGTTCTTC
many	-	TRBJ1-1	TRBV12-3/TRBV12-4	CASSNAMNTEAFF	TGTGCCAGCAGCAATGCGATGAACACTGAAGCTTTCTTT
few	-	TRBJ1-2	TRBV5-1	CASSAEGLKDGYTF	TGCGCCAGCAGCGCGGAGGGTCTCAAGGATGGCTACACCTTC
few	-	TRBJ2-1	TRBV7-8	CASSPRGAGSGTNEQFF	TGTGCCAGCAGCCCTAGAGGGGCGGGGTCCGGGACAAATGAGCAGTTCTTC
few	TRBD1	TRBJ1-5	TRBV10-3	CAISDRGHQPQHF	TGTGCCATCAGTGACAGGGGGCATCAGCCCCAGCATTTT
many	-	TRBJ1-2	TRBV7-2	CASSLGRTANYGYTF	TGTGCCAGCAGCTTAGGACGGACAGCTAACTATGGCTACACCTTC
many	-	TRBJ2-5	TRBV12-3/TRBV12-4	CASSPNRQVVRETQYF	TGTGCCAGCAGTCCTAACCGACAGGTGGTAAGAGAGACCCAGTACTTC
many	TRBD2	TRBJ2-7	TRBV5-1	CASSLPSGSYEQYF	TGCGCCAGCAGCTTGCCTAGCGGGAGCTACGAGCAGTACTTC
many	TRBD1	TRBJ1-4	TRBV29-1	CSVESDRDEKLFF	TGCAGCGTTGAGTCGGACAGGGATGAAAAACTGTTTTTT
many	-	TRBJ1-1	TRBV3-1	CASSQAEGINTEAFF	TGTGCCAGCAGCCAAGCAGAGGGGATTAACACTGAAGCTTTCTTT
-	TRBD2	TRBJ2-1	TRBV4-3	CASSQERPGGSYNEQFF	TGCGCCAGCAGCCAAGAACGGCCGGGAGGGTCCTACAATGAGCAGTTCTTC
few	-	TRBJ2-3	TRBV29-1	CSGRGYPRADTQYF	TGCAGCGGACGGGGCTACCCTCGTGCGGATACGCAGTATTTT
many	TRBD1	TRBJ1-1	TRBV5-1	CASSPSPNRGYNEAFF	TGCGCCAGCAGCCCCTCCCCGAACAGGGGATATAATGAAGCTTTCTTT
few	-	TRBJ2-1	TRBV19	CASSTGLDRYEQFF	TGTGCCAGTAGTACGGGACTCGACCGATATGAGCAGTTCTTC
-	TRBD2	TRBJ2-1	TRBV10-3	CAISEGKLAGATYNEQFF	TGTGCCATCAGTGAAGGAAAGCTAGCGGGAGCTACCTACAATGAGCAGTTCTTC
-	-	TRBJ2-3	TRBV11-3	CASSLDGGDGTQYF	TGTGCCAGCAGCTTAGACGGAGGGGATGGGACGCAGTATTTT